This T cell receptor beta chain came from a study of blood T cell repertoires in COVID-19. This CDR3 region has 14 residues. J gave up 7 bases and V 3 bases, and 8 bases lay outside the gene matches. From germline, CDR1 is DFQATT and CDR2 SNEGSKA (reference sequence). How the authors handled the data: Reference gene primer amplification gave estimated nucleated cell counts. Generated by immunoSEQ multiplex PCR, the TCRdb table keeps only in-frame clones and is missing some. Clone size and V and J calls were adopted from that table, with D and trimming inferred from the DNA. The profile covers about 360,000 clones, with around 90% appearing a single time and less than 3.5% taken by the ten largest.

Material for sequencing was peripheral blood. The receptor comes from a human donor in a cohort sampled during active COVID-19. The chain couples TRBV20-1 to TRBJ2-1, with 8 positions matching TRBD1. The CDR3 DNA sequence: TGCAGTGCTAGTTCGGACAGGGTATCTAATGAGCAGTTCTTC. The encoded protein is CSASSDRVSNEQFF.